This entry is about one T cell receptor beta chain. CDR3 length: 15 amino acids. In germline, CDR1 is LNHDA, CDR2 SQIVND (reference sequence). V was clipped by 5 bases and J by 3 bases; unmatched bases: 5. This record comes from a study of blood T cell repertoires in COVID-19. This table comes from immunoSEQ multiplex PCR, and its TCRdb copy is limited to in-frame clones, with some not included. The data hold 65,000 to 75,000 clones, with roughly four fifths observed a single time. The V and J genes are TRBV19 and TRBJ1-5, with 9 bases lining up with TRBD1. The clonotype comes from a woman aged 60-75 years with acute or convalescent COVID-19. Material for sequencing was peripheral blood. The CDR3 loop is CASSYRTGDNQPQHF. The CDR3 nucleotides read TGTGCCAGTAGTTACCGGACAGGGGACAATCAGCCCCAGCATTTT.